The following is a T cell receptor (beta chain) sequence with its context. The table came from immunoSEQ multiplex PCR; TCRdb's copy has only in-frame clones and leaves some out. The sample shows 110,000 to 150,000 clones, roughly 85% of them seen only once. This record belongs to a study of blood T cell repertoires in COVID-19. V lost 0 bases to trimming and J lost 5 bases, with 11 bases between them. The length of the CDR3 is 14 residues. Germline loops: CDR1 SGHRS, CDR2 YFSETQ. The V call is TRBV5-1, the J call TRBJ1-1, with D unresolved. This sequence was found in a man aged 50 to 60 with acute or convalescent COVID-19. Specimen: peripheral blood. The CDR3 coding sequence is TGCGCCAGCAGCTTGGCCGTGGGCGGGACTGAAGCTTTCTTT. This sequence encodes CASSLAVGGTEAFF.